This TCR beta chain was sequenced in a study of blood T cell repertoires in COVID-19. On the study more broadly: Acute-phase and convalescent COVID-19 samples originated in the United States, Italy and Spain. Sources were T cells, B-cell-depleted T cells, or PBMCs; the material itself was cDNA or gDNA.

In the study's own analysis: Estimation of nucleated cell counts relied on the amplification of reference gene primers. TCRdb's copy holds only in-frame clones and misses some; the assay was immunoSEQ multiplex PCR. That table is the source of V, J and clone size, and D and trimming were worked out from the DNA. Of fewer than 90,000 clones listed, 84% were seen once; the top ten hold approximately 35%. CDR3 length equals 14 residues. V lost 1 base and J lost 2, with 10 bases in between. Germline loops: CDR1 SGHDT, CDR2 YYEEEE. Sequencing was carried out using peripheral blood. The TCR originated in a man aged 70-80 years with acute or convalescent COVID-19. The chain links TRBV5-6 to TRBJ2-7; tentative D call: TRBD1 (5 bases). CDR3 nucleotide sequence: TGTGCCAGCAGCTTGCGCAGGGTGGCCTACGAGCAGTACTTC. Protein sequence: CASSLRRVAYEQYF.